The rows below give T cell receptor beta chains drawn from one sample of a study of cytomegalovirus exposure and HLA in healthy donors. Measured with immunoSEQ multiplex PCR; TCRdb has only the in-frame clones, and not every one. The repertoire holds around 240,000 clones, 90% seen once, with less than 0.4% in the top ten. Sample: PBMCs. Receptor source: a woman in her late teens or twenties in good health and CMV-seronegative. CDR3s include the opening cysteine and the closing phenylalanine or tryptophan. Each record gives: clone size, J gene, D gene, V gene, CDR3 length, CDR3 protein, CDR3 DNA. D genes are given only for firm matches. A clone size is listed for some rows: how often the clone was seen (once, few, many), or a class if it is expanded.

size: NA
J: TRBJ1-2
D: TRBD1
V: TRBV6-5
length: 14
CDR3: CASSPGTVSYGYTF
DNA: TGTGCCAGCAGCCCCGGGACAGTGTCCTATGGCTACACCTTC

size: NA
J: TRBJ1-2
D: NA
V: TRBV21-1
length: 12
CDR3: CASRAFNYGYTF
DNA: TGTGCCAGCAGGGCCTTTAACTATGGCTACACCTTC

size: NA
J: TRBJ1-4
D: NA
V: TRBV7-2
length: 14
CDR3: CASSPPGVREKLFF
DNA: TGTGCCAGCAGCCCACCAGGGGTGCGGGAAAAACTGTTTTTT

size: NA
J: TRBJ1-4
D: NA
V: TRBV9
length: 15
CDR3: CASSVAGAGNEKLFF
DNA: TGTGCCAGCAGCGTTGCGGGGGCGGGTAATGAAAAACTGTTTTTT

size: NA
J: TRBJ2-2
D: NA
V: TRBV28
length: 19
CDR3: CASSFGLGRRAENTGELFF
DNA: TGTGCCAGCAGTTTTGGTCTAGGGAGAAGGGCGGAAAACACCGGGGAGCTGTTTTTT

size: NA
J: TRBJ1-3
D: NA
V: TRBV14
length: 13
CDR3: CASSHSGGNTIYF
DNA: TGTGCCAGCAGCCACTCAGGAGGAAACACCATATATTTT

size: NA
J: TRBJ1-1
D: NA
V: TRBV27
length: 14
CDR3: CASTPGGARSEAFF
DNA: TGTGCCAGCACCCCTGGGGGGGCCCGGTCTGAAGCTTTCTTT

size: NA
J: TRBJ1-2
D: NA
V: TRBV5-1
length: 16
CDR3: CASSATPEVTNYGYTF
DNA: TGCGCCAGCAGCGCCACCCCTGAGGTCACCAACTATGGCTACACCTTC

size: NA
J: TRBJ2-1
D: NA
V: TRBV30
length: 15
CDR3: CAWSVFGLKYNEQFF
DNA: TGTGCCTGGAGTGTATTTGGACTTAAATACAATGAGCAGTTCTTC

size: NA
J: TRBJ2-1
D: NA
V: TRBV7-2
length: 14
CDR3: CASSLGLAFDEQFF
DNA: TGTGCCAGCAGCTTAGGCCTAGCTTTCGATGAGCAGTTCTTC

size: NA
J: TRBJ1-1
D: TRBD1
V: TRBV13
length: 15
CDR3: CASSSNGRGQTEAFF
DNA: TGTGCCAGCAGCTCGAACGGTAGGGGGCAGACTGAAGCTTTCTTT

size: NA
J: TRBJ1-5
D: NA
V: TRBV27
length: 14
CDR3: CASMSGMGDQPQHF
DNA: TGTGCCAGCATGTCGGGTATGGGAGATCAGCCCCAGCATTTT

size: once
J: TRBJ2-1
D: NA
V: TRBV30
length: 15
CDR3: CAWRGVGTTYNEQFF
DNA: TGTGCCTGGAGGGGCGTGGGGACAACTTACAATGAGCAGTTCTTC

size: NA
J: TRBJ2-1
D: TRBD1
V: TRBV7-9
length: 14
CDR3: CASSSPGQGYEQFF
DNA: TGTGCCAGCAGCTCCCCGGGACAGGGGTACGAGCAGTTCTTC

size: NA
J: TRBJ1-4
D: NA
V: TRBV10-3
length: 14
CDR3: CAIKGTGRGEKLFF
DNA: TGTGCCATCAAGGGAACAGGGAGAGGCGAAAAACTGTTTTTT

size: NA
J: TRBJ1-5
D: NA
V: TRBV19
length: 17
CDR3: CASSLTGAGTSNQPQHF
DNA: TGTGCCAGTAGCCTAACCGGTGCGGGGACCAGCAATCAGCCCCAGCATTTT

size: NA
J: TRBJ1-4
D: NA
V: TRBV9
length: 13
CDR3: CASSAQGNEKLFF
DNA: TGTGCCAGCAGCGCACAGGGTAATGAAAAACTGTTTTTT

size: NA
J: TRBJ2-3
D: TRBD2
V: TRBV4-3
length: 17
CDR3: CASSPGLAGGTTDTQYF
DNA: TGCGCCAGCAGCCCGGGACTAGCGGGGGGAACCACAGATACGCAGTATTTT

size: NA
J: TRBJ2-7
D: TRBD2
V: TRBV4-1
length: 19
CDR3: CASSQEGSGLAGATYEQYF
DNA: TGCGCCAGCAGCCAGGAAGGAAGCGGACTAGCGGGGGCCACCTACGAGCAGTACTTC

size: NA
J: TRBJ2-3
D: TRBD2
V: TRBV7-2
length: 14
CDR3: CASSHKRGTDTQYF
DNA: TGTGCCAGCAGCCACAAGCGGGGTACAGATACGCAGTATTTT

size: NA
J: TRBJ1-1
D: TRBD1
V: TRBV7-9
length: 13
CDR3: CASSSDRSTEAFF
DNA: TGTGCCAGCAGCTCGGACAGGTCCACTGAAGCTTTCTTT

size: NA
J: TRBJ2-1
D: NA
V: TRBV18
length: 12
CDR3: CASSRQGDEQFF
DNA: TGTGCCAGCTCCCGCCAGGGTGATGAGCAGTTCTTC

size: NA
J: TRBJ1-1
D: NA
V: TRBV2
length: 16
CDR3: CASSEQVPRMNTEAFF
DNA: TGTGCCAGCAGTGAACAGGTGCCGAGAATGAACACTGAAGCTTTCTTT

size: NA
J: TRBJ2-2
D: NA
V: TRBV27
length: 14
CDR3: CASSLSIRGGELFF
DNA: TGTGCCAGCAGTTTATCGATAAGGGGCGGGGAGCTGTTTTTT

size: NA
J: TRBJ1-5
D: TRBD1
V: TRBV6-1
length: 15
CDR3: CASSPAGTAPSPQHF
DNA: TGTGCCAGCAGTCCGGCAGGGACAGCCCCGTCGCCCCAGCATTTT

size: NA
J: TRBJ1-5
D: TRBD1
V: TRBV15
length: 15
CDR3: CATSRGGQENQPQHF
DNA: TGTGCCACCAGCAGAGGGGGACAGGAAAATCAGCCCCAGCATTTT

size: NA
J: TRBJ1-5
D: TRBD1
V: TRBV4-2
length: 17
CDR3: CASSQDRGQASNQPQHF
DNA: TGTGCCAGCAGCCAAGATAGGGGGCAAGCCAGCAATCAGCCCCAGCATTTT

size: NA
J: TRBJ1-4
D: NA
V: TRBV11-2
length: 14
CDR3: CASSLTMANEKLFF
DNA: TGTGCCAGCAGCCTTACTATGGCTAATGAAAAACTGTTTTTT